This T cell receptor beta chain was retrieved from a study of Ad26.COV2.S vaccination and SARS-CoV-2 variants. Germline V gene lookup returns CDR1 SNHLY and CDR2 FYNNEI. The J segment lost 8 bases and the V segment lost 6 bases, leaving 11 bases of the junction unmatched. The CDR3 has 15 amino acids. Indicated treatment: some 20 received Ad26.COV2.S at low or high dose, single or two shots; five or six received placebo; per-sample allocation not given. Sampling happened 63 days after the first vaccine or placebo injection. Profiled with immunoSEQ multiplex PCR; TCRdb holds only in-frame clones, not every one. The sample yields about 380,000 clones, around four fifths seen once.

The source of this sequence is a person between 18 and 65 years old who received the Ad26.COV2.S COVID-19 vaccine or a placebo. The J gene is TRBJ1-4, the V gene TRBV2, with TRBD1 matching over 8 bases. The source material was peripheral blood, sampled in a trial of Ad26.COV2.S vaccine versus placebo. The CDR3 region has the DNA TGTGCCAGCAGGGGGGTTAGACAGGGGTACGAAAAACTGTTTTTT. It specifies CASRGVRQGYEKLFF.